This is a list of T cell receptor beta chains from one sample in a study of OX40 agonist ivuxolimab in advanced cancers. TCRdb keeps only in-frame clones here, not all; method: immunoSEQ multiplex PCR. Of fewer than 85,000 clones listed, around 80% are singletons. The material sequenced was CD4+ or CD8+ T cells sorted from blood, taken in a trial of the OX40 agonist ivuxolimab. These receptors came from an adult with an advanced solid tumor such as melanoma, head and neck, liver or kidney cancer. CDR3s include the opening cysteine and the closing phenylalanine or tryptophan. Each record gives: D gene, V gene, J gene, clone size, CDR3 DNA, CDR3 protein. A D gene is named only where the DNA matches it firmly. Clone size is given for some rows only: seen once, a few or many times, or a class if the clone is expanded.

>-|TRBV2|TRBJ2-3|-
TGTGCCAGCAAGGTTTCAGCGGTGAGCACAGATACGCAGTATTTT
CASKVSAVSTDTQYF
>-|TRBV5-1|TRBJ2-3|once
TGCGCCAGCACTCCACCCCCCCTTCGGACAGATACGCAGTATTTT
CASTPPPLRTDTQYF
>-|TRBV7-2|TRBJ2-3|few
TGTGCCAGCAGCCCCAGCACAGATACGCAGTATTTT
CASSPSTDTQYF
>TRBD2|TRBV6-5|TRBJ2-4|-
TGTGCCAGCAGCCTCGGACTAGAAAACATTCAGTACTTC
CASSLGLENIQYF
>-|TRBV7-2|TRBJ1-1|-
TGTGCCAGCAGCCCGTTTGTCGGCTTCGAGAACACTGAAGCTTTCTTT
CASSPFVGFENTEAFF
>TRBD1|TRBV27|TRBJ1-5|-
TGTGCCAGCAGACGAATTGGGACAGTTTTAAATCAGCCCCAGCATTTT
CASRRIGTVLNQPQHF
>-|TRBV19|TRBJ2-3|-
TGTGCCAGTAGTGCGGACGGTCAAGATACGCAGTATTTT
CASSADGQDTQYF
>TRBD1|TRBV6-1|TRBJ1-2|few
TGTGCCACAACCGGGACAGGGGTTTCGAGCTATGGCTACACCTTC
CATTGTGVSSYGYTF
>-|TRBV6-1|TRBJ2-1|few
TGTGCCAGCAGTGAAGTAGGGGACGCCGGAGAGCAGTTCTTC
CASSEVGDAGEQFF
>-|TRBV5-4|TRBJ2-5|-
TGTGCCAGCAGCAGGACTTTGGCCGACCAAGAGACCCAGTACTTC
CASSRTLADQETQYF
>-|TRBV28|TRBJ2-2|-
TGTGCCAGCAGTTTCCTAGGGGCCAGGAACACCGGGGAGCTGTTTTTT
CASSFLGARNTGELFF
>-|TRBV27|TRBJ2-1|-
TGTGCCAGCAGTTATCTTCGAAACAATGAGCAGTTCTTC
CASSYLRNNEQFF
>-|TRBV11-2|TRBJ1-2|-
TGTGCCAGCAGCTTAGTCCCAATTAACTATGGCTACACCTTC
CASSLVPINYGYTF
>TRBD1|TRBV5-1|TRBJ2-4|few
TGCGCCAGCAGCTTAGAGACAGGGAGAGGCAACATTCAGTACTTC
CASSLETGRGNIQYF
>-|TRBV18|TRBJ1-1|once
TGTGCCAGCTCTCCTGACTTATCGAACACTGAAGCTTTCTTT
CASSPDLSNTEAFF
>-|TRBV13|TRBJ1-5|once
TGTGCCAGCCAGAGGGGGAATAGCAATCAGCCCCAGCATTTT
CASQRGNSNQPQHF
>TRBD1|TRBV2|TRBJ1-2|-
TGTGCCAGCAGTGGGACAGGGGTTGGCGGCTACACCTTC
CASSGTGVGGYTF
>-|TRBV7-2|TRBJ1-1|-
TGTGCCAGCAGCTCTCAAGGAATTTACACTGAAGCTTTCTTT
CASSSQGIYTEAFF
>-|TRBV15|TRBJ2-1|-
TGTGCCACCAGCATTTTCGGGGGTGAGCAGTTCTTC
CATSIFGGEQFF
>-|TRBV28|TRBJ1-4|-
TGTGCCAGCAGTATATCGAGGGGCCCAACTAATGAAAAACTGTTTTTT
CASSISRGPTNEKLFF
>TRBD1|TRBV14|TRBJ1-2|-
TGTGCCAGCAGCCAAGATCTCGGGACAGGGTATGGCTACACCTTC
CASSQDLGTGYGYTF
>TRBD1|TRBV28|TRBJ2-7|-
TGTGCTCTAGGCGGGACAGGGGGCTCATACGAGCAGTACTTC
CALGGTGGSYEQYF
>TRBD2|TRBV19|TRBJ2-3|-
TGTGCCAGTAGTACGTGGGGAGTAGTGGCGGGAGAGGTTCCAGATACGCAGTATTTT
CASSTWGVVAGEVPDTQYF
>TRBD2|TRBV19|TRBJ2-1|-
TGTGCCAGTAGTACCCCGGGACTAGCTGCCAATGAGCAGTTCTTC
CASSTPGLAANEQFF
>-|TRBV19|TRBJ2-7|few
TGTGCCAGTAGTATCGGAGGGGGCGAGCAGTACTTC
CASSIGGGEQYF
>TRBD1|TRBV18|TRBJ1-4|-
TGTGCCAGCTCACCACCGAATCGAGGGGGCGTTCATGAAAAACTGTTTTTT
CASSPPNRGGVHEKLFF
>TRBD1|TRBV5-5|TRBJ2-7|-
TGTGCCAGCAGCTTGGATCGAAGGACAGGGGGTTCGATCGCCTACGAGCAGTACTTC
CASSLDRRTGGSIAYEQYF
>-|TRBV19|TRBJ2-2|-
TGTGCCGGCCGGAGCTATGCCGGGGAGCTGTTTTTT
CAGRSYAGELFF
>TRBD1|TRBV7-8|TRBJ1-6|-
TGTGCCAGCAGCTTACTCGGGACAGGGGGGGCCTCACCCCTCCACTTT
CASSLLGTGGASPLHF
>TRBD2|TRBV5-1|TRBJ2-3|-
TGCGCCAGCAGCTCCCTGACTAGCGGGAGTTCAGATACGCAGTATTTT
CASSSLTSGSSDTQYF
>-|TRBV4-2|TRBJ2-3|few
TGTGCCAGCAGCCCAGAGGCCAGGGGCACAGATACGCAGTATTTT
CASSPEARGTDTQYF
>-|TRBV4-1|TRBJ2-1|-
TGCGCCAGCAGCCAAGATCAGGGCGGTGAGCAGTTCTTC
CASSQDQGGEQFF
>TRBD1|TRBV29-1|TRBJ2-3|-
TGCAGCTTAGCCCGGGACAGTAGTCATACGCAGTATTTT
CSLARDSSHTQYF
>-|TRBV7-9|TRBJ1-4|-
TGTGCCAGCAGCTTTACGGGGGAAAAACTGTTTTTT
CASSFTGEKLFF
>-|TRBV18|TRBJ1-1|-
TGTGCCAGCTCACCCGTCCCGAACACTGAAGCTTTCTTT
CASSPVPNTEAFF
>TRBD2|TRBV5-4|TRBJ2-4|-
TGTGCCAGCAGCGGCCGGGGGGACAAAAACATTCAGTACTTC
CASSGRGDKNIQYF
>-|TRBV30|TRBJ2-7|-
TGTGCCTGGAACTGGGGGCTAGCGTACGAGCAGTACTTC
CAWNWGLAYEQYF
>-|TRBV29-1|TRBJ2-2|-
TGCAGCGTTGAGGGAGCTAGACCCGGGGAGCTGTTTTTT
CSVEGARPGELFF
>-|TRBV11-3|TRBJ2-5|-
TGTGCCAGCAGCCCCGGGGGCGGCCAAGAGACCCAGTACTTC
CASSPGGGQETQYF
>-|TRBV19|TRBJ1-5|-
TGTGCCAGTAGTATAGTAGGCAAGCCCCAGCATTTT
CASSIVGKPQHF
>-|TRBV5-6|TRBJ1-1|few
TGTGCCAGCAGCTTGAGGAACACTGAAGCTTTCTTT
CASSLRNTEAFF
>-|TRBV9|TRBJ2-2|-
TGTGCCAGCAGCGTAGACGGGAGATCCGGGGAGCTGTTTTTT
CASSVDGRSGELFF
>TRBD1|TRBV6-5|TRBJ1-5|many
TGTGCCAGCAGCCTGACAGGGAGGGCTAATCAGCCCCAGCATTTT
CASSLTGRANQPQHF
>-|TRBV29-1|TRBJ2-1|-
TGCAGCGTTGAAGATCACCCAGTGTACAATGAGCAGTTCTTC
CSVEDHPVYNEQFF
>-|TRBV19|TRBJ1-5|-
TGTGCCAGTACCCAGGGAGACCAGCAGCCCCAGCATTTT
CASTQGDQQPQHF
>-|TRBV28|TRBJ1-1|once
TGTGCCAGCAGCCTGGAGGCCTTCACTGAAGCTTTCTTT
CASSLEAFTEAFF
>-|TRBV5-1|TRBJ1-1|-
TGCGCCAGCAGCTTGACGGAGGGGACTGAAGCTTTCTTT
CASSLTEGTEAFF
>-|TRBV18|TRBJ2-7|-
TGTGCCAGCTCACCACCCCGGGAGCCCTACGAGCAGTACTTC
CASSPPREPYEQYF
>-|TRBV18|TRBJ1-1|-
TGTGCCAGCTTCCCGGGGATGAACACTGAAGCTTTCTTT
CASFPGMNTEAFF
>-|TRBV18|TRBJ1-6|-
TGTGCCAGCTCACCGTACGACAGTAAAAGGTTGTCCCTCCACTTT
CASSPYDSKRLSLHF
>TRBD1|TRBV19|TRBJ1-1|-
TGTGCCAGTAGTGCAAACCGGGACAGGGCTTTCTTT
CASSANRDRAFF
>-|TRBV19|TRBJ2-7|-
TGTGCCACTTCGACAGCATCCTACGAGCAGTACTTC
CATSTASYEQYF
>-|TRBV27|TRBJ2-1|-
TGTGCCAGCAGGGCTCGGATAGGCAATGAGCAGTTCTTC
CASRARIGNEQFF
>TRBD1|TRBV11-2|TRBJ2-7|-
TGTGCCAGCAGCTACGGACAGGGAAAGGGATACGAGCAGTACTTC
CASSYGQGKGYEQYF
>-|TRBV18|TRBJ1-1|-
TGTGCCAGCTCACCCGGACAGAACACTGAAGCTTTCTTT
CASSPGQNTEAFF
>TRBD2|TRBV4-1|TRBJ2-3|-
TGCGCCAGCAGCCCCGCCCCACGCGGGAGTGGAGATACGCAGTATTTT
CASSPAPRGSGDTQYF
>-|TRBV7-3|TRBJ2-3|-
TGTGCCAGCAGCCCAGGGGGCACAGATACGCAGTATTTT
CASSPGGTDTQYF
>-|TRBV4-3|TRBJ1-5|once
TGCGCCAGCAGCCAACCCGGACAGAATAGCAATCAGCCCCAGCATTTT
CASSQPGQNSNQPQHF
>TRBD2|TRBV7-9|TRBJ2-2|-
TGTGCCAGCAGCTTAGCGATCGGACTAGCGGGAGCCGGGGAGCTGTTTTTT
CASSLAIGLAGAGELFF
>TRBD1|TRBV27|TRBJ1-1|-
TGTGCCAGCAGGGGACAGGCGAACACTGAAGCTTTCTTT
CASRGQANTEAFF